This TCR beta chain was recorded in a study of blood T cell repertoires in COVID-19. Study in general: Italy, Spain and the United States were the sources of the convalescent and acute COVID-19 samples. PBMCs, B-cell-depleted T cells, or T cells provided the cDNA or gDNA that made up the material.

Original methodology: From reference gene primer amplification, estimates of nucleated cell counts were derived. Only in-frame clones appear in the TCRdb table, and some are missing; sequencing was by immunoSEQ multiplex PCR. Clonal size and the V and J genes are those of that table, whereas D and trimming came from the DNA. The sample has approximately 250,000 clones, roughly 90% seen once; the top ten hold about 2%. Sequenced sample: peripheral blood. The receptor comes from a man aged 30-40 years who had recovered from COVID-19.

CDR3 DNA sequence: TGTGCCAGCAGCGTAGCGTGGGGGTCAGGGGATGGCTACACCTTC. Translation gives CASSVAWGSGDGYTF. V and J are TRBV9 and TRBJ1-2, with TRBD1 as a possible D gene (6 bases). Germline loops: CDR1 SGDLS, CDR2 YYNGEE. Trimming cost V 0 bases and J 6 bases, with 15 bases left between them. CDR3 length: 15 amino acids.